The 13 T cell receptor beta chains presented below share a single source sample, sequenced in a study of blood T cells in healthy people across ages. A second PCR, run for roughly 7 to 12 cycles, used a sample-barcoded 5' primer plus a J-beta primer mix. Via MiXCR, TCRdb re-called the 5' RACE reads, giving one row per CDR3 protein. The data contain hundreds of thousands of distinct CDR3 sequences, around 41% of them singletons. Material for sequencing was blood. These receptors were collected from a man aged 80 or over in good health.

The gene calls are TRBV20-1 and TRBJ2-7, with 11 bases fitting TRBD2. The germline V gene has CDR1 DFQATT and CDR2 SNEGSKA (reference sequence). Trimming removed 4 bases from V and 5 bases from J; junction bases left unmatched: 7. CDR3 length: 14 residues. CDR3 coding DNA: TGCAGTGCTAATAGCGGGAGGGTGAACGACGAGCAGTACTTC. As protein: CSANSGRVNDEQYF.

Only a few counts were recorded for this clonotype. J is TRBJ1-6 and V is TRBV10-3, with D uncertain. The germline V and J ends were trimmed by 4 bases and 5 bases, with 9 bases remaining between them. CDR3 length: 14 amino acids. Germline CDR1 ENHRY, CDR2 SYGVKD. The CDR3: CAISVRVDNSPLHF. The DNA for the CDR3 is TGTGCCATCAGTGTAAGGGTAGATAATTCACCCCTCCACTTT.

In nucleotides, the CDR3 is TGTGCCAGCCTTAGGAGACTAGCGGGAGTCCTAGACACCGGGGAGCTGTTTTTT. It is translated as CASLRRLAGVLDTGELFF. The chain couples TRBV6-1 to TRBJ2-2; 12 nucleotides agree with TRBD2. V was clipped by 8 bases and J by 3 bases; unmatched bases: 13. This CDR3 is built from 18 residues. Germline CDR1 and CDR2: MNHNS and SASEGT.

This clonotype was detected only a few times. The gene calls are TRBV27 and TRBJ2-5, with D possibly being TRBD1 (5 bases). The DNA end favors TRBJ2-7, so the J call may be wrong. Germline CDR1 and CDR2: MNHEY and SMNVEV (reference sequence). The CDR3 has 15 amino acids. CDR3 nucleotides: TGTGCCAGCAGTACAAAGGGGCCCCCTACCTACGAGCAGTACTTC. This codes for CASSTKGPPTYEQYF.

The V call is TRBV7-2, the J call TRBJ2-7, with TRBD2 matching over 7 bases. Trimming removed 5 bases from V and 0 bases from J; junction bases left unmatched: 13. The CDR3 is made up of 17 amino acids. The germline V gene encodes CDR1 SGHTA and CDR2 FQGNSA. This CDR3 reads CASSRAGRGASSYEQYF. The CDR3 DNA follows: TGTGCCAGCAGCCGTGCTGGGAGGGGCGCAAGCTCCTACGAGCAGTACTTC.

This clonotype has just a few counts. The V gene is TRBV10-2, the J gene TRBJ2-1, with 14 bases that match TRBD2. The CDR3 is 19 residues long. The V gene end was trimmed by 5 bases and the J gene end by 0 bases; junction bases not matched to a gene: 9. CDR1 is WSHSY and CDR2 is SAAADI in the germline V gene. The CDR3 region is CASSYGTSGGPSSYNEQFF. The CDR3 DNA follows: TGCGCCAGCAGTTATGGGACTAGCGGGGGCCCTAGCTCCTACAATGAGCAGTTCTTC.

This clonotype appeared a few times. The chain couples TRBV4-3 to TRBJ2-1, with TRBD2 matching 9 bases. The germline gives CDR1 LGHNA, CDR2 YSLEER. The trim removed 4 bases at V and 6 bases at J, leaving 4 bases unmatched. This CDR3 spans 14 amino acids. The CDR3 loop is CASSLSGRFNEQFF. The CDR3 coding sequence is TGCGCCAGCAGCCTGAGCGGGAGGTTCAATGAGCAGTTCTTC.

The V call is TRBV9, the J call TRBJ1-6, with D possibly TRBD1 on 6 matching bases. V was trimmed by 4 bases and J by 5 bases, leaving 13 bases between them. Looked up from germline, CDR1 is SGDLS and CDR2 is YYNGEE. The CDR3 totals 15 residues. In DNA, the CDR3 is TGTGCCAGCAGCCCCGGACAGCTAGATAATTCACCCCTCCACTTT. Protein product: CASSPGQLDNSPLHF.

The chain couples TRBV28 to TRBJ2-5, with TRBD2 identical over 7 bases. CDR3 length: 14 amino acids. Germline V CDR1 and CDR2: MDHEN, SYDVKM. The V segment lost 1 base and the J segment 6 bases; nucleotides outside the gene matches: 5. The CDR3 spells CASSLLGRAKTQYF. CDR3 nucleotides: TGTGCCAGCAGTTTATTGGGGAGGGCCAAGACCCAGTACTTC.

This chain joins TRBV20-1 and TRBJ2-5, with 9 bases identical to TRBD2. The CDR3 runs to 15 residues. Per germline, CDR1 DFQATT and CDR2 SNEGSKA (reference sequence). After removal of 6 bases from V and 2 bases from J, the junction contained 10 bases not matched to a gene. The CDR3 bases are TGCAGTGCCCAGACTAGCGGCCGAACACAAGAGACCCAGTACTTC. It specifies CSAQTSGRTQETQYF.

The chain employs TRBV5-8 and TRBJ2-2, with unresolved D. Germline loops: CDR1 SGHTS, CDR2 YDEGEE. The CDR3 sequence is 13 residues long. The ends were cut back, 0 bases at V and 5 bases at J, with 5 bases in the middle. DNA of the CDR3: TGTGCCAGCAGCTTGGAGTATACCGGGGAGCTGTTTTTT. This sequence encodes CASSLEYTGELFF.

This clonotype was counted once. The chain uses TRBV11-2 and TRBJ2-1, with D perhaps TRBD2 (6 bases). Trimming removed 4 bases at V and 12 bases at J, with 16 bases between. Germline assignment: CDR1 SGHAT and CDR2 FQNNGV. The CDR3 is made up of 13 amino acids. The CDR3: CASSSSPGEGQFF. CDR3 nucleotides: TGTGCCAGCAGCTCCTCCCCGGGAGAAGGGCAGTTCTTC.

This chain uses TRBV12-3 or TRBV12-4 with TRBJ1-6; D is perhaps TRBD1 (5 bases). The CDR3 is 16 amino acids. V was trimmed by 3 bases and J by 7 bases, leaving 16 bases between them. CDR3 bases: TGTGCCAGCAGTTTGGGAGCGGCATGGGGGAATTCACCCCTCCACTTT. Translated, it gives CASSLGAAWGNSPLHF.